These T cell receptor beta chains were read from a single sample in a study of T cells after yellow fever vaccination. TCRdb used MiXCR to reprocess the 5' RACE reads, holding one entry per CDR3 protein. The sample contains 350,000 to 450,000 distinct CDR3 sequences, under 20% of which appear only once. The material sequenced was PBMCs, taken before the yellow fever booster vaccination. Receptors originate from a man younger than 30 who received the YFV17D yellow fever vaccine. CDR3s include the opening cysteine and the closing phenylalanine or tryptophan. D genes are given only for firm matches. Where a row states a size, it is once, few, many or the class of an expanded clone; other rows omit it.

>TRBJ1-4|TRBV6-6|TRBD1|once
CASSYSGTGGSRNEKLFF
TGTGCCAGCAGTTACTCCGGGACAGGGGGGTCACGGAACGAAAAACTGTTTTTT
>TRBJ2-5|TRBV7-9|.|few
CASSLPDLRETQYF
TGTGCCAGCAGCCTCCCAGACCTGCGGGAGACCCAGTACTTC
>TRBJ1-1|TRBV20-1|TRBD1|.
CSAAHAQGAWAFF
TGCAGTGCCGCCCATGCACAGGGGGCTTGGGCTTTCTTT
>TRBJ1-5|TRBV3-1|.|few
CASSQSGDLSNQPQHF
TGTGCCAGCAGCCAATCGGGAGACTTAAGCAATCAGCCCCAGCATTTT
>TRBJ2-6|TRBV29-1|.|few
CSVEVRGEVNSGANVLTF
TGCAGCGTTGAAGTAAGGGGGGAAGTAAACTCTGGGGCCAACGTCCTGACTTTC
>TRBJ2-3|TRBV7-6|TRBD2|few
CASSALLAGGRDTQYF
TGTGCCAGCAGCGCCTTGCTAGCGGGGGGGCGAGATACGCAGTATTTT
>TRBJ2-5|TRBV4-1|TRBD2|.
CASSRSTSRETQYF
TGCGCCAGCAGCCGCTCGACTAGCCGCGAGACCCAGTACTTC
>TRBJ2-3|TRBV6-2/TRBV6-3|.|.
CASSLPLRGDTQYF
TGTGCCAGCAGTCTCCCCCTACGGGGGGATACGCAGTATTTT
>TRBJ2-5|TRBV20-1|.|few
CSAGRGVLSQYF
TGCAGTGCTGGCCGGGGTGTCCTGTCCCAGTACTTC
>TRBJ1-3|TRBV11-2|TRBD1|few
CASSSTGDNTIYF
TGTGCCAGCAGCTCGACAGGGGACAACACCATATATTTT
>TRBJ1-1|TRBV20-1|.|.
CSAIEGTSEAFF
TGCAGTGCTATTGAGGGGACGTCTGAAGCTTTCTTT
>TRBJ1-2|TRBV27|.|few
CATTGRGGYTF
TGTGCCACCACAGGGAGGGGAGGCTACACCTTC
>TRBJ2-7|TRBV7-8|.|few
CASSLVSADEQYF
TGTGCCAGCAGCTTAGTTTCAGCGGACGAGCAGTACTTC
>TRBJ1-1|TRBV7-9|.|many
CASRGTTEAFF
TGTGCCAGCAGGGGGACGACTGAAGCTTTCTTT
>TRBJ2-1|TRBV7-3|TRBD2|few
CASSPGGGDEQFF
TGTGCCAGCAGCCCCGGGGGGGGCGATGAGCAGTTCTTC
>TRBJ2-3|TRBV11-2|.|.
CASSPMLMAGGHTDTQYF
TGTGCCAGCAGCCCAATGCTTATGGCAGGAGGCCACACAGATACGCAGTATTTT
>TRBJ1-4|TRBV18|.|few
CASSLTEVEKLFF
TGTGCCAGCTCCCTAACCGAAGTTGAAAAACTGTTTTTT
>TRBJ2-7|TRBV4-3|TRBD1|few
CASSQSTGLGEQYF
TGCGCCAGCAGCCAGTCGACAGGGCTCGGTGAGCAGTACTTC
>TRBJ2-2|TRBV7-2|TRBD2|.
CASSHGLAGGPNTGELFF
TGTGCCAGCAGCCATGGACTAGCGGGGGGGCCGAACACCGGGGAGCTGTTTTTT
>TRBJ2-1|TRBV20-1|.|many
CSAASVEWAFEQFF
TGCAGTGCCGCCTCGGTGGAGTGGGCCTTCGAGCAGTTCTTC
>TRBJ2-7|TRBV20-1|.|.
CSASLGPSYEQYF
TGCAGTGCTAGCCTAGGTCCCTCCTACGAGCAGTACTTC
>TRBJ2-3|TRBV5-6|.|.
CASSFRVYNTDTQYF
TGTGCCAGCAGCTTTAGGGTATACAACACAGATACGCAGTATTTT
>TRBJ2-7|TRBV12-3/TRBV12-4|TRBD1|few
CASSLEGGTGFSYEQYF
TGTGCCAGCAGTTTAGAAGGGGGGACAGGGTTTTCCTACGAGCAGTACTTC
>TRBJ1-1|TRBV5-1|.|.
CASSLGSGSYTEAFF
TGCGCCAGCAGCTTAGGATCAGGGTCCTACACTGAAGCTTTCTTT
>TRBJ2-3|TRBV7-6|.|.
CASSLTGAGKDTQYF
TGTGCCAGCAGCTTAACGGGGGCCGGGAAAGATACGCAGTATTTT
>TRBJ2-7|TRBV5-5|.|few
CASSLPLNEQYF
TGTGCCAGCAGCTTGCCGCTAAACGAGCAGTACTTC
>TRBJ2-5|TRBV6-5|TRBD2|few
CASSSETSGGAKGWETQYF
TGTGCCAGCAGTTCCGAGACTAGCGGGGGCGCTAAGGGGTGGGAGACCCAGTACTTC
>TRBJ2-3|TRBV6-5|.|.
CASSTGFGDTQYF
TGTGCCAGCAGTACAGGGTTTGGAGATACGCAGTATTTT
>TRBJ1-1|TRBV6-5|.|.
CASSRELNTEAFF
TGTGCCAGCTCCAGGGAGCTGAACACTGAAGCTTTCTTT
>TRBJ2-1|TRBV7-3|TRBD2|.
CASSLNLGAGGDEQFF
TGTGCCAGCAGCTTAAATCTCGGAGCGGGGGGCGATGAGCAGTTCTTC
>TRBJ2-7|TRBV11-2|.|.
CASRDPGSSYEQYF
TGTGCCAGCAGGGACCCGGGTAGCTCCTACGAGCAGTACTTC
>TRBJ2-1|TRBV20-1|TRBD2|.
CSARGLAGGKSSYNEQFF
TGCAGTGCTAGAGGTCTAGCGGGGGGTAAGAGCTCCTACAATGAGCAGTTCTTC
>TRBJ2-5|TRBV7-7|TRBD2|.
CASSLVPGGFETQYF
TGTGCCAGCAGCTTAGTACCGGGGGGGTTCGAGACCCAGTACTTC
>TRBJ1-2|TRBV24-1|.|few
CATSDRGGSNDGYTF
TGTGCCACCAGTGACCGCGGGGGATCCAATGATGGCTACACCTTC
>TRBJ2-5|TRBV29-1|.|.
CSVEWAGDTKETQYF
TGCAGCGTTGAATGGGCTGGCGATACCAAAGAGACCCAGTACTTC
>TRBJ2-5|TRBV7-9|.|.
CASRGRGLFQETQYF
TGTGCCAGCAGAGGCAGGGGATTATTCCAAGAGACCCAGTACTTC
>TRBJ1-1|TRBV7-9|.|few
CASSHRGNTEAFF
TGTGCCAGCAGCCACCGGGGGAATACTGAAGCTTTCTTT
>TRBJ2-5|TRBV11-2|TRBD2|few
CASSLGSPGLGSTQYF
TGTGCCAGCAGCTTAGGGAGTCCGGGACTAGGATCGACCCAGTACTTC
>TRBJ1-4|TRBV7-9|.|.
CASSPQESREKLFF
TGTGCCAGCAGCCCACAGGAGAGTCGGGAAAAACTGTTTTTT
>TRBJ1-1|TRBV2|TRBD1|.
CASSSTGRKGEAFF
TGTGCCAGCAGCTCGACAGGGCGTAAGGGTGAAGCTTTCTTT
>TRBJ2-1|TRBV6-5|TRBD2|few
CASSSSPSGGTWGKQFF
TGTGCCAGCAGTTCATCACCGAGCGGGGGGACTTGGGGAAAGCAGTTCTTC
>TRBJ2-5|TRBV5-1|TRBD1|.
CASSATGVAETHYF
TGCGCCAGCAGCGCCACAGGGGTCGCTGAGACCCATTACTTC
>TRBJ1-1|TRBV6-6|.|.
CASTSGTVNTEAFF
TGTGCCAGCACCTCGGGGACGGTGAACACTGAAGCTTTCTTT
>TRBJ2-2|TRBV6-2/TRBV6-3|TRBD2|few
CASIKLAGGPTGELFF
TGTGCCAGCATCAAACTAGCGGGGGGGCCCACCGGGGAGCTGTTTTTT
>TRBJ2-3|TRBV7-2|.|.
CASSLLTSADTQYF
TGTGCCAGCAGCTTATTGACTAGTGCAGATACGCAGTATTTT
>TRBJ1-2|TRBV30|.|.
CAWSPQGYGYTF
TGTGCCTGGAGCCCCCAGGGTTATGGCTACACCTTC
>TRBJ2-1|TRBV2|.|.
CASNDFRDEQFF
TGTGCCAGCAACGATTTTAGGGATGAGCAGTTCTTC
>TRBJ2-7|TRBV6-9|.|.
CASSSPPATYEQYF
TGTGCCAGCAGTTCGCCGCCGGCCACCTACGAGCAGTACTTC
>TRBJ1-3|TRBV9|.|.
CASSLRPGAIGNTIYF
TGTGCCAGCAGCTTAAGGCCTGGGGCAATTGGAAACACCATATATTTT
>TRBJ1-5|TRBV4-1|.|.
CASSQVGGNQPQHF
TGCGCCAGCAGCCAGGTCGGGGGAAATCAGCCCCAGCATTTT
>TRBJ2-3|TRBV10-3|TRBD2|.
CAISETFSLAAQYF
TGTGCCATCAGTGAGACTTTTAGTCTAGCGGCGCAGTATTTT
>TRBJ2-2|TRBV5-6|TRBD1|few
CASSLRQGTNTGELFF
TGTGCCAGCAGCTTGCGACAGGGGACGAACACCGGGGAGCTGTTTTTT
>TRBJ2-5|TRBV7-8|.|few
CASSLLDSRGETQYF
TGTGCCAGCAGCTTACTCGATTCTAGGGGAGAGACCCAGTACTTC